This T cell receptor (beta chain) appears in the sequencing data of a study of human T cells and chemical hapten exposure. Study summary: In the sensitization step, 2% DPC was placed on about 2 cm by about 2 cm of upper inner arm skin.

Sample time point: pre-sensitization, week 0. Treatment specified: therapeutic diphenylcyclopropenone sensitization with weekly scalp DPC. MiXCR, applied by TCRdb to the RACE reads, yields one record per CDR3 protein. Among some 84,000 distinct CDR3 sequences, roughly 8.5% were seen once, and the ten largest hold about 2.5%. V was pared by 1 base and J by 8 bases, with 14 bases of the junction left unmatched. This CDR3 comprises 18 residues. Germline-derived CDR1 and CDR2 are SEHNR and FQNEAQ (reference sequence). The TCR originated in a man aged 40-49 years with alopecia areata. Some clones in this sample may be carry-over from other donors' samples. The chain links TRBV7-9 to TRBJ2-1, with TRBD2 matching 10 bases. Sequenced here: whole blood, sampled in connection with sensitization to the hapten diphenylcyclopropenone (DPC). The CDR3: CASSLGWDIRTSGHEQFF. The CDR3 nucleotides are TGTGCCAGCAGCTTAGGTTGGGACATCAGGACTAGCGGCCATGAGCAGTTCTTC. Using reference TRBV7-9 and TRBJ2-1 for the parts outside the CDR3, the full variable domain is DTGVSQNPRHKITKRGQNVTFRCDPISEHNRLYWYRQTLGQGPEFLTYFQNEAQLEKSRLLSDRFSAERPKGSFSTLEIQRTEQGDSAMYLCASSLGWDIRTSGHEQFFGPGTRLTVL.